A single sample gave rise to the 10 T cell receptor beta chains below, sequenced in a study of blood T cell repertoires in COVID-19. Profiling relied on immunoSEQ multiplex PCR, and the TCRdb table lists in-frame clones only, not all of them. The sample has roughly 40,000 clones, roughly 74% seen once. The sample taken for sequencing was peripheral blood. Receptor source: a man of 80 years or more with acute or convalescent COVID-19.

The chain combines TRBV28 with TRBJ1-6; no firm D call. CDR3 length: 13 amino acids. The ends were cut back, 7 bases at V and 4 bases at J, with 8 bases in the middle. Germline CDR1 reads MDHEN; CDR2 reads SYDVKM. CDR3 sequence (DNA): TGTGCCAGCACCCCAACTTATAATTCACCCCTCCACTTT. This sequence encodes CASTPTYNSPLHF.

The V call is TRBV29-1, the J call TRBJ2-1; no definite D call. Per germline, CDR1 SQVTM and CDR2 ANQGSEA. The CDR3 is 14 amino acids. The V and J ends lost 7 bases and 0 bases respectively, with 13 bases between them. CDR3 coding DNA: TGCAGCGGGGGTTGGAGCAGCTCCTACAATGAGCAGTTCTTC. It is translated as CSGGWSSSYNEQFF.

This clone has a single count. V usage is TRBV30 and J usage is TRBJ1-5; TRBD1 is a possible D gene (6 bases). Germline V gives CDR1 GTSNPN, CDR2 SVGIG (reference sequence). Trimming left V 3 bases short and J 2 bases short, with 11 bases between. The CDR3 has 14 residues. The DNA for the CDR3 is TGTGCCTGGAGGCGCAGGGGCGGCAATCAGCCCCAGCATTTT. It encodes CAWRRRGGNQPQHF.

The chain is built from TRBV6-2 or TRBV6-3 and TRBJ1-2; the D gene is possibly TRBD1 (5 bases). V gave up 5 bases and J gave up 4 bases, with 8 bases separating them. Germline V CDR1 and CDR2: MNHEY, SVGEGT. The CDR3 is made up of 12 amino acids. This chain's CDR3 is CASSRQPYGYTF. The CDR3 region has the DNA TGTGCCAGCAGTCGACAGCCCTATGGCTACACCTTC.

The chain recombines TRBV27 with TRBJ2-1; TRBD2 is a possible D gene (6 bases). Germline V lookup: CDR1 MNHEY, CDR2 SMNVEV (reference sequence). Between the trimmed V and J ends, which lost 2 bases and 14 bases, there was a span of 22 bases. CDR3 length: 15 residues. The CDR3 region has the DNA TGTGCCAGCAGTTTAGTTGGGGACCGGGTCCGGAGGGAGTTCTTC. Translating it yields CASSLVGDRVRREFF.

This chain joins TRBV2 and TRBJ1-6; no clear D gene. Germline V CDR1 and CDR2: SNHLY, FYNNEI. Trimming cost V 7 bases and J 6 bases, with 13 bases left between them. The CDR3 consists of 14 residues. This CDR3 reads CASNLAGSNSPLHF. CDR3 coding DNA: TGTGCCAGCAACCTAGCGGGCAGTAATTCACCCCTCCACTTT.

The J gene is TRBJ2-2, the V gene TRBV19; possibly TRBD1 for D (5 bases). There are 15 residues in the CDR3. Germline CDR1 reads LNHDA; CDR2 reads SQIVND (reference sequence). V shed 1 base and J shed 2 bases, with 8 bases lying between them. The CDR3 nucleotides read TGTGCCAGTAGTATAGGGCAGGGTAACACCGGGGAGCTGTTTTTT. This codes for CASSIGQGNTGELFF. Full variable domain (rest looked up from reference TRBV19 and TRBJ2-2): DGGITQSPKYLFRKEGQNVTLSCEQNLNHDAMYWYRQDPGQGLRLIYYSQIVNDFQKGDIAEGYSVSREKKESFPLTVTSAQKNPTAFYLCASSIGQGNTGELFFGEGSRLTVL.

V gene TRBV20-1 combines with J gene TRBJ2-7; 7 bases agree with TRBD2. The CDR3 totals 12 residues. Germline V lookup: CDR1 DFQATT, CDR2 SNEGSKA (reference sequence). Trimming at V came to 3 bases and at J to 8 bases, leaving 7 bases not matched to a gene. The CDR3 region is CSASYQRDKQYF. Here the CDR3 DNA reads TGCAGTGCTAGTTACCAGCGGGATAAGCAGTACTTC.

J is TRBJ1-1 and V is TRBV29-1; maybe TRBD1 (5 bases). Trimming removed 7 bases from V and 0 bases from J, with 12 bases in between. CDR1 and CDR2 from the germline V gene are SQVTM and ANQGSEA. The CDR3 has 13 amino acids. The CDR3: CSGRSGLNTEAFF. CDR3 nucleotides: TGCAGCGGCAGGTCAGGGTTGAACACTGAAGCTTTCTTT.

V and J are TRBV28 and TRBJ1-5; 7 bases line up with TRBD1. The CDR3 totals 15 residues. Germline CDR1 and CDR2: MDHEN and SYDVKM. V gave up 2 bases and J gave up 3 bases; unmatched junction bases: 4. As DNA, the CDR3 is TGTGCCAGCAGTTTAGGGACAGTAGTCAATCAGCCCCAGCATTTT. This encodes CASSLGTVVNQPQHF.